This is a list of T cell receptor beta chains from one sample in a study of cytomegalovirus exposure and HLA in healthy donors. The data were produced by immunoSEQ multiplex PCR, yet TCRdb's version contains in-frame clones alone and is incomplete. The repertoire holds roughly 160,000 clones, with about three quarters as singletons. The sample consisted of PBMCs. These receptors came from a woman in her forties or fifties in good health and CMV-seropositive. The CDR3 runs from the conserved cysteine through the conserved F or W. A D gene is named only where the DNA matches it firmly. Where a row states a size, it is once, few, many or the class of an expanded clone; other rows omit it.

>TRBV19|15|TRBD1|-
CASSSNRDRGPEAFF
>TRBV7-2|15|TRBD2|-
CASSLDGGARYEQFF
>TRBV14|13|TRBD1|-
CASSLGQGAEAFF
>TRBV4-1|14|-|-
CASSQDPSANEQYF
>TRBV11-2|14|TRBD1|-
CASSRDRANYGYTF
>TRBV7-2|16|TRBD1|-
CASSLGTWDRYTEAFF
>TRBV7-2|13|TRBD1|-
CASSSHRGRKAFF
>TRBV5-1|13|-|-
CASSFGPQETQYF
>TRBV6-1|16|TRBD1|-
CASSEARRGQGHGYTF
>TRBV6-1|15|-|once
CASSEVSGANTEAFF
>TRBV27|12|-|-
CASSLRASPLHF
>TRBV9|15|-|-
CASSLMGPDGDTQYF
>TRBV11-3|16|-|-
CASSPTPGAVNTEAFF
>TRBV6-1|13|-|-
CASSEAGGTEAFF
>TRBV7-2|14|TRBD1|-
CASSLDRGRETQYF
>TRBV2|14|-|-
CASRMGGETYEQYF
>TRBV5-1|13|TRBD1|-
CASSVSGQAEAFF
>TRBV7-8|13|TRBD1|-
CASSFGTDSRYTF
>TRBV9|14|TRBD2|-
CASSSTSGRDTQYF
>TRBV7-2|16|TRBD2|once
CASSRTSGGAEGEQFF
>TRBV18|19|-|few
CASSPNPSGRVGMNTEAFF
>TRBV5-6|13|TRBD1|-
CASRHGQGGEQYF
>TRBV5-1|15|-|-
CASSLSGGGESTKYF
>TRBV14|14|-|-
CASSQVQATDTQYF
>TRBV7-2|15|-|-
CASSPTGSNTGELFF
>TRBV19|14|TRBD1|-
CASTTLGTANGYTF
>TRBV4-3|15|TRBD1|few
CASSLTGGVGETQYF
>TRBV6-6|15|-|few
CASSYSYGGTDTQYF
>TRBV7-3|14|TRBD2|-
CASSFAGGVNEQFF
>TRBV6-5|15|TRBD1|few
CASSLDRELGNTIYF
>TRBV7-2|16|-|-
CASSLTGGTSTGELFF
>TRBV5-4|14|-|once
CASTTGQNTGELFF
>TRBV11-2|14|-|once
CASSPNRQGLGAFF
>TRBV9|14|-|-
CASSVGGPYNEQFF
>TRBV9|15|-|-
CASSVGPGTLYEQYF
>TRBV15|14|TRBD1|-
CATSRDRAVYEQYF
>TRBV28|16|-|few
CASSLGGGAPNQPQHF